This is a list of T cell receptor beta chains from one sample in a study of technical replicates of blood from a handful of donors. This table comes from immunoSEQ multiplex PCR, and its TCRdb copy is limited to in-frame clones, with some not included. Of some 64,000 clones listed, about 92% are singletons. Sequenced material: PBMCs. The receptor source for this set is a human donor in good health. Some clones in this sample may be carry-over from other donors' samples. Each CDR3 is given with its conserved first and last residue. A D gene is named only where the DNA matches it firmly. Some rows mark clone size as missing; the rest say once, few, many or name a class of expanded clone.

abundance	v_gene	d_gene	len	j_gene	CDR3aa	CDR3nt
.	TRBV5-1	TRBD2	15	TRBJ2-3	CASRQRGSITDTQYF	TGCGCCAGCAGGCAGCGCGGGAGTATAACAGATACGCAGTATTTT
.	TRBV4-3	.	14	TRBJ1-6	CASSQAPRNSPLHF	TGCGCCAGCAGCCAAGCACCTAGGAATTCACCCCTCCACTTT
.	TRBV6-6	TRBD2	15	TRBJ2-1	CASSRGTSGGNEQFF	TGTGCCAGCAGTAGGGGGACTAGCGGGGGGAATGAGCAGTTCTTC
.	TRBV27	.	15	TRBJ1-1	CASSSYGTANTEAFF	TGTGCCAGCAGCTCGTATGGAACAGCGAACACTGAAGCTTTCTTT
.	TRBV2	TRBD2	14	TRBJ2-3	CASRLAGGRDTQYF	TGTGCCAGCAGACTAGCGGGAGGCAGAGATACGCAGTATTTT
.	TRBV7-8	.	13	TRBJ2-1	CASSAGQFNEQFF	TGTGCCAGCAGCGCCGGACAGTTCAATGAGCAGTTCTTC
.	TRBV7-6	.	14	TRBJ2-1	CASSYSFSYNEQFF	TGTGCCAGCAGCTACTCCTTCTCCTACAATGAGCAGTTCTTC
once	TRBV6-1	TRBD1	15	TRBJ1-2	CASSSLGTGSYGYTF	TGTGCCAGCAGTTCGCTGGGGACAGGGAGCTATGGCTACACCTTC
.	TRBV4-2	TRBD1	16	TRBJ2-2	CASSQAGTGGFGELFF	TGTGCCAGCAGCCAAGCCGGGACAGGGGGATTCGGGGAGCTGTTTTTT
.	TRBV2	.	14	TRBJ2-2	CASSKRQNTGELFF	TGTGCCAGCAGTAAGAGACAGAACACCGGGGAGCTGTTTTTT
.	TRBV18	TRBD2	16	TRBJ2-1	CASSPPTSGRTDEQFF	TGTGCCAGCTCACCCCCGACTAGCGGGAGAACCGATGAGCAGTTCTTC
.	TRBV7-9	TRBD2	18	TRBJ2-3	CASSLIRLAGGLTDTQYF	TGTGCCAGCAGCTTAATTAGACTAGCGGGGGGACTCACAGATACGCAGTATTTT
.	TRBV29-1	TRBD1	12	TRBJ1-2	CSVATGNYGYTF	TGCAGCGTTGCGACAGGGAACTATGGCTACACCTTC
.	TRBV5-8	.	15	TRBJ1-5	CASSWGTGGDQPQHF	TGTGCCAGCAGCTGGGGGACTGGAGGAGATCAGCCCCAGCATTTT